These T cell receptor beta chains were read from a single sample in a study of blood T cell repertoires in COVID-19. Produced via immunoSEQ multiplex PCR; TCRdb's table is partial and in-frame only. The repertoire includes 55,000 or so clones, 90% of them detected once, and roughly 6.2% sits in the top ten. Sequenced input: peripheral blood. Source of these receptors: a man in his forties or fifties with acute or convalescent COVID-19. CDR3s leave out the opening cysteine and the closing phenylalanine or tryptophan. The listing skips clone size in some rows; elsewhere it reads once, few, many or a size class.

size,V,J,CDR3
.,TRBV7-2,TRBJ2-7,ASSLVGLAGYEQY
.,TRBV2,TRBJ1-4,ATYTTDNEKLF
.,TRBV11-3,TRBJ1-5,ASSLAGNQPQH
.,TRBV6-5,TRBJ1-5,ASSSGTGVYNQPQH
.,TRBV24-1,TRBJ1-1,ATSGRATEAF
.,TRBV29-1,TRBJ1-1,SVAGTANTEAF
.,TRBV12-5,TRBJ2-5,ASASGPRGETQY
.,TRBV30,TRBJ2-2,AWRPRGLGTGELF
.,TRBV2,TRBJ2-1,ASSEYSGRAFHNEQF
.,TRBV9,TRBJ1-4,ASSVAGGRANEKLF
.,TRBV30,TRBJ2-2,AWSGGGGNTGELF
.,TRBV4-1,TRBJ2-2,ASSQAIGELF
.,TRBV5-1,TRBJ2-2,ASSLNRDRVAGELF
.,TRBV24-1,TRBJ2-2,ATSARASGNTGELF
once,TRBV19,TRBJ1-4,ASSISGTGGMANEKLF
.,TRBV7-2,TRBJ2-3,ASSLQRGEDTQY
once,TRBV24-1,TRBJ2-1,ATSDRTGGNEQF
few,TRBV12-3/TRBV12-4,TRBJ2-7,ASSKGLSYEQY
.,TRBV11-2,TRBJ2-1,ASSPGLQIYNEQF
.,TRBV7-2,TRBJ2-3,ASSLASPGGGTDTQY
.,TRBV19,TRBJ2-7,ASSRPPGGAGEQY
.,TRBV2,TRBJ1-4,ASSLQGWGEKLF
.,TRBV9,TRBJ1-5,ASSVDSSNQPQH
.,TRBV3-1/TRBV3-2,TRBJ2-1,ASSQILGTSGLTGYNEQF
.,TRBV5-6,TRBJ1-4,ASSTKIDRGTNEKLF
few,TRBV11-2,TRBJ2-3,ASSFFMDTQY
.,TRBV20-1,TRBJ2-1,SATNNEQF
few,TRBV5-1,TRBJ2-7,ASSPERISYEQY